These 4 T cell receptor beta chains were sequenced from one sample in a study of neurological immune-mediated disorders. MiXCR was run by TCRdb on the 5' RACE reads, yielding one entry per CDR3 protein. The sample has 25,000 to 35,000 distinct CDR3 sequences, 5.5% to 6% seen once; the top ten hold 2% to 2.5%. The specimen was CD4+ T cells from blood. Every receptor here comes from a woman aged 45-65 years in good health.

This clonotype was counted at least ten times. The chain recombines TRBV5-1 with TRBJ2-3; no definite D call. Per the germline V gene, CDR1 is SGHRS and CDR2 is YFSETQ. Between the trimmed V and J ends, which lost 0 bases and 0 bases, there was a span of 8 bases. CDR3 size: 15 residues. The CDR3 region has the DNA TGCGCCAGCAGCTTGGTGTCCTCTAGCACAGATACGCAGTATTTT. Amino acid sequence: CASSLVSSSTDTQYF.

This clonotype was recorded many times. The gene calls are TRBV19 and TRBJ2-1; D may be TRBD2 (5 bases). Deletions cut 2 bases from V and 9 bases from J, with 8 bases between. The CDR3 is 12 residues long. Germline CDR1 LNHDA, CDR2 SQIVND (reference sequence). The chain's CDR3 is CASSILGGEQFF. The CDR3 nucleotides read TGTGCCAGTAGTATATTAGGAGGTGAGCAGTTCTTC.

There are many counts of this clonotype. The chain employs TRBV4-3 and TRBJ2-7; 14 bases agree with TRBD2. The germline gives CDR1 LGHNA, CDR2 YSLEER. With V trimmed by 4 bases and J by 1 base, 15 bases remained unmatched. This CDR3 spans 20 amino acids. The CDR3 loop reads CASSRYFSGTSGSQSYEQYF. CDR3 nucleotides: TGCGCCAGCAGCCGGTACTTCAGCGGGACTAGCGGGAGTCAATCCTACGAGCAGTACTTC.

This clonotype was counted at least ten times. The chain couples TRBV24-1 to TRBJ2-7, with D tentatively TRBD2 (6 bases). The CDR3 sequence is 14 residues long. V dropped 3 bases and J dropped 7 bases, with 15 bases sitting between them. Germline V gives CDR1 KGHDR, CDR2 SFDVKD. The CDR3 DNA is TGTGCCACCAGTGATGCCGGGAGACACGGGGAGCAGTACTTC. Translated, it gives CATSDAGRHGEQYF.